Presented here are 14 T cell receptor beta chains from one specimen sequenced in a study of untreated major depressive disorder. Only in-frame clones appear in the TCRdb table, and some are missing; sequencing was by immunoSEQ multiplex PCR. The data hold tens of thousands of clones, with roughly 91% observed a single time. The sequenced sample consisted of CD4+ T cells from PBMCs. These receptors all stem from a woman between 40 and 50 years old in good health.

The J gene is TRBJ2-3, the V gene TRBV11-2, with D unresolved. Germline-derived CDR1 and CDR2 are SGHAT and FQNNGV. V lost 4 bases, J lost 0 bases, and 11 bases lay in between. The CDR3 totals 15 residues. The CDR3 sequence is CASSSYKVSTDTQYF. The DNA of the CDR3 is TGTGCCAGCAGCTCCTACAAAGTTAGCACAGATACGCAGTATTTT.

This clone has only one observation. The CDR3 reads CASRRSYEQYF. The CDR3, as DNA: TGTGCCAGCAGGCGATCCTACGAGCAGTACTTC. V and J are TRBV6-1 and TRBJ2-7; D not resolved. From germline, CDR1 is MNHNS and CDR2 SASEGT. CDR3 length: 11 amino acids. Trimming stripped 6 bases from V and 1 base from J, with 4 bases between.

The rearrangement links TRBV4-3 to TRBJ1-2, with 10 bases that match TRBD1. Germline-derived CDR1 and CDR2 are LGHNA and YSLEER. Unmatched junction bases numbered 18, after V lost 4 bases and J lost 4 bases. There are 19 residues in the CDR3. Written as DNA, the CDR3 is TGCGCCAGCAGCCCAAAGGGGGGACAGGGGTACCAAGAATTCTATGGCTACACCTTC. Protein sequence: CASSPKGGQGYQEFYGYTF.

This rearrangement joins TRBV29-1 to TRBJ2-7, with unresolved D. Germline V lookup: CDR1 SQVTM, CDR2 ANQGSEA. The CDR3 contains 11 residues. V gave up 7 bases and J gave up 0 bases, with 7 bases separating them. The CDR3 sequence: CSAGDSYEQYF. The CDR3, as DNA: TGCAGCGCGGGTGACTCCTACGAGCAGTACTTC.

CDR3 coding DNA: TGTGCCAGTAGAGAACAGGGGCCCACTAATCAGCCCCAGCATTTT. Residues: CASREQGPTNQPQHF. The J gene is TRBJ1-5, the V gene TRBV19; 7 bases are shared with TRBD1. V lost 6 bases and J lost 4; bases outside the gene matches: 9. Germline lookup yields CDR1 LNHDA and CDR2 SQIVND (reference sequence). The CDR3 has 15 amino acids.

The chain has TRBV5-5 and TRBJ2-5; 8 nucleotides line up with TRBD2. Germline CDR1 is SGHKS and CDR2 is YYEKEE (reference sequence). CDR3 length equals 15 residues. V was pared by 0 bases and J by 4 bases, with 5 bases of the junction left unmatched. CDR3 amino acids: CASSLAGLEGETQYF. DNA of the CDR3: TGTGCCAGCAGCTTGGCGGGACTAGAGGGAGAGACCCAGTACTTC.

CDR3 sequence (DNA): TGTGCCACCCAGACAGGGGGCGTGCACGAGCAGTACTTC. This codes for CATQTGGVHEQYF. The genes are TRBV28 and TRBJ2-7; 10 nucleotides agree with TRBD1. This CDR3 region has 13 residues. Germline lookup yields CDR1 MDHEN and CDR2 SYDVKM. V shed 10 bases and J 5 bases; nucleotides not matched to a gene: 8.

This clone was seen a few times. The CDR3 region is CASSRLTGINYGYTF. CDR3 bases: TGCGCCAGCAGCCGCCTCACGGGGATTAACTATGGCTACACCTTC. V gene TRBV4-1 combines with J gene TRBJ1-2; D gene uncertain. The CDR3 is made up of 15 amino acids. Germline CDR1 is MGHRA and CDR2 is YSYEKL. V dropped 4 bases and J dropped 1 base, with 13 bases sitting between them.

This chain joins TRBV28 and TRBJ2-7, with D perhaps given as TRBD1 or TRBD2 (5 bases each). There are 14 residues in the CDR3. Germline V lookup: CDR1 MDHEN, CDR2 SYDVKM. V lost 2 bases and J 4 bases, leaving 12 bases between the germline ends. CDR3 bases: TGTGCCAGCAGTTTAGAGGGGCCTGGGTACGAGCAGTACTTC. Protein product: CASSLEGPGYEQYF.

The genes are TRBV2 and TRBJ2-7; TRBD1 might be the D (6 bases). V was clipped by 2 bases and J by 2 bases, with 10 bases between them. The CDR3 is 14 residues long. Germline CDR1 is SNHLY and CDR2 is FYNNEI. CDR3 in amino acids: CASSERQDPYEQYF. DNA for the CDR3: TGTGCCAGCAGTGAAAGACAGGACCCCTACGAGCAGTACTTC. Supplemented by reference TRBV2 and TRBJ2-7, the full variable domain reads EPEVTQTPSHQVTQMGQEVILRCVPISNHLYFYWYRQILGQKVEFLVSFYNNEISEKSEIFDDQFSVERPDGSNFTLKIRSTKLEDSAMYFCASSERQDPYEQYFGPGTRLTVT.

This rearrangement joins TRBV5-1 to TRBJ2-1, with D possibly being TRBD1 (5 bases). Germline V gene lookup returns CDR1 SGHRS and CDR2 YFSETQ. The CDR3 covers 13 residues. Trimming left V 4 bases short and J 6 bases short, with 11 bases between. DNA of the CDR3: TGCGCCAGCAGCACCGAAGGGGCCAATGAGCAGTTCTTC. Encoded protein: CASSTEGANEQFF.

The rearrangement links TRBV18 to TRBJ2-6, with D possibly being TRBD1 (5 bases). Per the germline V gene, CDR1 is KGHSH and CDR2 is LQKENI. CDR3 length: 15 amino acids. The germline V and J ends were trimmed by 0 bases and 2 bases, with 5 bases remaining between them. CDR3 residues: CASSPPRAGANVLTF. The CDR3 DNA reads as TGTGCCAGCTCACCACCCAGGGCTGGGGCCAACGTCCTGACTTTC.

The CDR3 reads CASSGPREEAGELFF. As DNA, the CDR3 is TGTGCCAGCAGTGGGCCCAGGGAGGAGGCCGGGGAGCTGTTTTTT. The chain joins TRBV25-1 to TRBJ2-2, with a tentative D call TRBD2 (6 bases). This CDR3 is 15 amino acids long. Germline CDR1 and CDR2: MGHDK and SYGVNS. Deletions cut 4 bases from V and 6 bases from J, with 15 bases between.

The chain employs TRBV5-6 and TRBJ1-4; maybe TRBD1 (6 bases). V was clipped by 5 bases and J by 3 bases, with 14 bases between them. This CDR3 region has 15 residues. Germline CDR1 SGHDT, CDR2 YYEEEE. CDR3 bases: TGTGCCAGCAGGACAAGGGGACACCCTAATGAAAAACTGTTTTTT. Translated, it gives CASRTRGHPNEKLFF.